The present T cell receptor beta chain was sequenced within a study of CD8 T cells in Susac syndrome. Germline CDR1 and CDR2: DFQATT and SNEGSKA (reference sequence). The CDR3 consists of 16 residues. V shed 0 bases, J shed 3 bases, and the junction held 5 bases outside the gene matches. TEMRA cells were FACS-enriched, while CD8+ and CD4+ T cells were negatively isolated. With random hexamers, 0.5 to 1 ug RNA was reverse transcribed. TCRdb re-called the immunoSEQ multiplex PCR reads with MiXCR, one entry per CDR3 protein. The repertoire holds 150,000 to 160,000 distinct CDR3 sequences, with roughly 95% as singletons.

Source material: CD8+ T cells from PBMCs. This receptor was taken from a human donor with multiple sclerosis. The V gene is TRBV20-1, the J gene TRBJ1-2; 12 bases are shared with TRBD1. The CDR3 loop is CSAREGTGGDDYGYTF. The CDR3 DNA reads TGCAGTGCTAGAGAAGGGACAGGGGGCGATGACTATGGCTACACCTTC.